This T cell receptor beta chain was recorded in a study of blood T cell repertoires in COVID-19. About the study: Spain, Italy and the United States supplied samples that represented acute and convalescent COVID-19. PBMCs, B-cell-depleted T cells, or T cells were the source of the cDNA or gDNA that made up the material.

Germline CDR1 SGHRS, CDR2 YFSETQ. This CDR3 is built from 13 residues. J lost 7 bases, V lost 2 bases, and 4 bases had no gene match. Authors' analysis steps: For nucleated cells, counts were estimated from reference gene primer amplification. Generated by immunoSEQ multiplex PCR, the TCRdb table keeps only in-frame clones and is missing some. Clone size and the V and J calls come from that table; the DNA yielded D and trimming. The sample lists some 94,000 clones; 80% to 85% were seen once. The sequence came from an older man with active or convalescent COVID-19. Sequencing was carried out using peripheral blood. This chain connects TRBV5-1 to TRBJ1-2; 8 positions match TRBD1. DNA of the CDR3: TGCGCCAGCAGCTTCCAGGGGGCTGTTGGCTACACCTTC. Protein: CASSFQGAVGYTF.